Below, 10 T cell receptor beta chains from the same sample are listed, as sequenced in a study of cytomegalovirus exposure and HLA in healthy donors. PCR employed 60 Vbeta and 13 Jbeta primers. Using immunoSEQ multiplex PCR, the repertoire was profiled, and TCRdb retains in-frame clones only, with some absent. The repertoire consists of about 44,000 clones, with about nine tenths occurring once and the leading ten covering around 8%. The sequenced sample was PBMCs. These receptors were obtained from a woman between 40 and 50 years old in good health and CMV-seropositive.

This chain uses TRBV18 with TRBJ2-7; the D gene is possibly TRBD1 (5 bases). The CDR3 totals 14 residues. CDR1 and CDR2 (germline): KGHSH, LQKENI. V lost 3 bases to trimming and J lost 5 bases, with 14 bases between them. This chain's CDR3 is CASSPRQGQDEQYF. The CDR3 DNA follows: TGTGCCAGCTCACCGAGGCAGGGCCAAGACGAGCAGTACTTC.

V gene TRBV16 combines with J gene TRBJ1-1; D is uncertain. The CDR3 consists of 15 residues. CDR1 is KGHSY and CDR2 is FQNENV in the germline V gene. V lost 0 bases, J lost 1 base, and 9 bases lay in between. The CDR3 DNA sequence: TGTGCCAGCAGCCAATCGGCTAGGTGGAACACTGAAGCTTTCTTT. This codes for CASSQSARWNTEAFF.

The chain is built from TRBV5-4 and TRBJ1-4; possible D gene TRBD1, 6 bases. V was shortened by 2 bases and J by 1 base, with 6 bases between the two germline ends. Germline V lookup: CDR1 SGHNT, CDR2 YYREEE (reference sequence). The CDR3 extends over 14 amino acids. The CDR3 region has the DNA TGTGCCAGCAGCTTAGGGGGAACTAATGAAAAACTGTTTTTT. Translating gives CASSLGGTNEKLFF.

This rearrangement joins TRBV2 to TRBJ2-7; 8 bases line up with TRBD1. The CDR3 is made up of 14 amino acids. CDR1 and CDR2 from the germline V gene are SNHLY and FYNNEI. The V gene end was trimmed by 8 bases and the J gene end by 2 bases; junction bases not matched to a gene: 8. The CDR3 nucleotides read TGTGCCAGCTATTACGACAGGGGCCCCTACGAGCAGTACTTC. It specifies CASYYDRGPYEQYF. Based on the CDR3 plus reference TRBV2 and TRBJ2-7, the full variable domain is EPEVTQTPSHQVTQMGQEVILRCVPISNHLYFYWYRQILGQKVEFLVSFYNNEISEKSEIFDDQFSVERPDGSNFTLKIRSTKLEDSAMYFCASYYDRGPYEQYFGPGTRLTVT.

This sequence joins TRBV19 and TRBJ2-3, with a weak D call TRBD1 (5 bases). Trimming removed 7 bases from V and 2 bases from J, with 10 bases in between. CDR3 length: 13 residues. Germline V gene lookup returns CDR1 LNHDA and CDR2 SQIVND (reference sequence). CDR3 sequence (DNA): TGTGCCAGTACCCAGGGATACACAGATACGCAGTATTTT. Amino acid sequence: CASTQGYTDTQYF.

The chain couples TRBV5-5 to TRBJ1-2, with TRBD1 matching over 8 bases. V was pared by 0 bases and J by 8 bases, with 6 bases of the junction left unmatched. Germline V lookup: CDR1 SGHKS, CDR2 YYEKEE (reference sequence). The CDR3 loop spans 14 amino acids. The CDR3 DNA is TGTGCCAGCAGCTTGGGGGGACAGGTGGGCGGCTACACCTTC. Amino acids: CASSLGGQVGGYTF.

This sequence joins TRBV6-4 and TRBJ2-1; 9 bases are shared with TRBD2. The ends lost 3 bases at V and 5 bases at J; junction bases unmatched: 5. The CDR3 spans 15 residues. Germline V gives CDR1 MRHNA, CDR2 SNTAGT. The CDR3 is CASSEGGRGNNEQFF. CDR3 DNA: TGTGCCAGCAGTGAAGGCGGGAGGGGAAACAATGAGCAGTTCTTC.

The V and J genes are TRBV7-2 and TRBJ1-4, with TRBD1 identical over 7 bases. The CDR3 has 14 residues. CDR1 and CDR2 from the germline V gene are SGHTA and FQGNSA. With 5 bases clipped from V and 9 bases from J, the junction kept 9 bases outside the gene matches. The CDR3 here is CASSQGGTAQKLFF. The CDR3 DNA sequence: TGTGCCAGCAGCCAGGGGGGTACAGCCCAAAAACTGTTTTTT.

This chain links TRBV5-4 with TRBJ2-7; 14 nucleotides align to TRBD2. Germline CDR1 is SGHNT and CDR2 is YYREEE (reference sequence). V was pared by 4 bases and J by 3 bases, with 6 bases of the junction left unmatched. The length of the CDR3 is 16 residues. CDR3 coding DNA: TGTGCCAGCAGCCCGGGACTAGCGGGGGAGGGCTACGAGCAGTACTTC. Amino acids: CASSPGLAGEGYEQYF.

This chain connects TRBV14 to TRBJ2-6; perhaps TRBD1 as D (5 bases). With 8 bases removed from V and 11 bases from J, the gap between germline ends came to 19 bases. The CDR3 runs to 14 residues. Germline CDR1 is SGHDN and CDR2 is FVKESK. CDR3 region: CASSQGQPFDVLTF. CDR3 bases: TGTGCCAGCTCCCAGGGCCAACCCTTCGACGTCCTGACTTTC.